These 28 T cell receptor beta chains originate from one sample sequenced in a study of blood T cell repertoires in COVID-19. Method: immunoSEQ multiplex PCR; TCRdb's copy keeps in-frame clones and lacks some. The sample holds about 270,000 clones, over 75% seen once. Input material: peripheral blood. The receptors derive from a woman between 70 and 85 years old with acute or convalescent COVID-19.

The CDR3 loop reads CASSPWDFERAFF. Here the CDR3 DNA reads TGTGCCAGCAGCCCCTGGGACTTCGAAAGGGCTTTCTTT. V usage is TRBV5-6 and J usage is TRBJ1-1; tentative D call: TRBD1 (5 bases). Deletions cut 4 bases from V and 11 bases from J, with 18 bases between. Per germline, CDR1 SGHDT and CDR2 YYEEEE. CDR3 length equals 13 residues.

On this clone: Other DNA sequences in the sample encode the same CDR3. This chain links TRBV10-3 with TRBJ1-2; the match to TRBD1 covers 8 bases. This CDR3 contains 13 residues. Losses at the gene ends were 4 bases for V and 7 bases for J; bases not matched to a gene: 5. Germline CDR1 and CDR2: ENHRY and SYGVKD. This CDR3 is CAISAGTGPGYTF. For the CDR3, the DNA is TGTGCCATCAGTGCCGGGACAGGTCCTGGCTACACCTTC.

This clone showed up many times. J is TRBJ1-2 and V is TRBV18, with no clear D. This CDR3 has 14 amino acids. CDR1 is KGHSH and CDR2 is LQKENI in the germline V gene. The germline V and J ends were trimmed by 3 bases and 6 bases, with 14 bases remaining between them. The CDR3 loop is CASSPDPSRDGYTF. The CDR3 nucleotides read TGTGCCAGCTCACCCGATCCATCGCGGGATGGCTACACCTTC.

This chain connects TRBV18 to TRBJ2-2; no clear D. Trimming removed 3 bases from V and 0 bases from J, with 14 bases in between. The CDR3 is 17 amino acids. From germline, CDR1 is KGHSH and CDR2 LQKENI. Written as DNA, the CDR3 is TGTGCCAGCTCACCCAGCGCGGTGTTCGCGAACACCGGGGAGCTGTTTTTT. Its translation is CASSPSAVFANTGELFF.

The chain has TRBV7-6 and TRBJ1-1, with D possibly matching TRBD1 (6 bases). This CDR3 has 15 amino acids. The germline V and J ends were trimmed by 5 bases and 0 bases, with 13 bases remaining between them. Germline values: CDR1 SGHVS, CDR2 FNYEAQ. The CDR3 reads CASSPRQELNTEAFF. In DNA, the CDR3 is TGTGCCAGCAGCCCACGACAGGAGCTGAACACTGAAGCTTTCTTT.

Here the CDR3 DNA reads TGTGCCATCAGTGCGACGGACAGGGACTCACCCCTCCACTTT. Translation gives CAISATDRDSPLHF. This chain links TRBV10-3 with TRBJ1-6; 8 nucleotides line up with TRBD1. The ends lost 4 bases at V and 10 bases at J; junction bases unmatched: 6. Germline-derived CDR1 and CDR2 are ENHRY and SYGVKD. CDR3 length: 14 amino acids.

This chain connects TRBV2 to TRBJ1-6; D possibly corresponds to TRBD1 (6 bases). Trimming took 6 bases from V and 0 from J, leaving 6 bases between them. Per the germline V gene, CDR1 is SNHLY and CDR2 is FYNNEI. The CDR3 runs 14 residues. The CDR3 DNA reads TGTGCCAGCAGGGACAGCTCCTATAATTCACCCCTCCACTTT. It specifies CASRDSSYNSPLHF.

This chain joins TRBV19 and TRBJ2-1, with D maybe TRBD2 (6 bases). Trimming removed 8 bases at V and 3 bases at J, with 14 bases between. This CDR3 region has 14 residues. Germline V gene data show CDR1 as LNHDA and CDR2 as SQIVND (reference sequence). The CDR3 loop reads CASGDGGVYNEQFF. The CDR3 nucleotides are TGTGCCAGTGGAGATGGCGGGGTCTACAATGAGCAGTTCTTC. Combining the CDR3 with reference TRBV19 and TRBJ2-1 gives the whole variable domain DGGITQSPKYLFRKEGQNVTLSCEQNLNHDAMYWYRQDPGQGLRLIYYSQIVNDFQKGDIAEGYSVSREKKESFPLTVTSAQKNPTAFYLCASGDGGVYNEQFFGPGTRLTVL.

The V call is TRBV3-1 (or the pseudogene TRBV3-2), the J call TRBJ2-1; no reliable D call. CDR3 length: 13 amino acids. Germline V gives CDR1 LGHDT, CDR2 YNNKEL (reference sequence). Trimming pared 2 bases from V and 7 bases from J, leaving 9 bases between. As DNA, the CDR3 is TGTGCCAGCAGCCAACAGGCGATGAATGAGCAGTTCTTC. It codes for CASSQQAMNEQFF.

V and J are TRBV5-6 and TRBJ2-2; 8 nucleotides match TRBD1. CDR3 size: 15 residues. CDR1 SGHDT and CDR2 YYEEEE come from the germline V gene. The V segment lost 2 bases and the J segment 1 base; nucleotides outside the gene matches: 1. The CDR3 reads CASSFTGGNTGELFF. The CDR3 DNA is TGTGCCAGCAGCTTTACAGGGGGGAACACCGGGGAGCTGTTTTTT.

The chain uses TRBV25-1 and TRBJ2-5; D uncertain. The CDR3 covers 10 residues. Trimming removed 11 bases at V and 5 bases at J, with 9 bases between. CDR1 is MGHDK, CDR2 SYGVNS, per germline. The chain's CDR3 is CAEPRETQYF. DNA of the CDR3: TGTGCCGAGCCACGGGAGACCCAGTACTTC.

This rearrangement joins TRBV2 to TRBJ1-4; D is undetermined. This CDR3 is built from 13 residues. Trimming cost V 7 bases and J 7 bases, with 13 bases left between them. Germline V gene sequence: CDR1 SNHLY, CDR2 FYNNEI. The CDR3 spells CASKSEALEKLFF. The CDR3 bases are TGTGCCAGCAAGTCGGAGGCCCTTGAAAAACTGTTTTTT. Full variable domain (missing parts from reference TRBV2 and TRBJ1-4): EPEVTQTPSHQVTQMGQEVILRCVPISNHLYFYWYRQILGQKVEFLVSFYNNEISEKSEIFDDQFSVERPDGSNFTLKIRSTKLEDSAMYFCASKSEALEKLFFGSGTQLSVL.

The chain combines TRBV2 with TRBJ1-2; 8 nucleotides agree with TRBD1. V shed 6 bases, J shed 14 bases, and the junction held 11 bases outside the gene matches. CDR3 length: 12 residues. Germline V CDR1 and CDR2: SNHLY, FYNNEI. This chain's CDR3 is CASRGQAPSKTF. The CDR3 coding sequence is TGTGCCAGCAGGGGACAGGCCCCCTCGAAAACCTTC.

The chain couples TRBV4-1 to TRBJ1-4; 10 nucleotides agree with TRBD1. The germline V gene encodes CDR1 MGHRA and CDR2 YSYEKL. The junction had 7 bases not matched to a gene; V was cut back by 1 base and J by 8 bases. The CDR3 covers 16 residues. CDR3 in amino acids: CASSQGYGQGGEKLFF. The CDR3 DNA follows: TGCGCCAGCAGCCAAGGGTACGGACAGGGGGGCGAAAAACTGTTTTTT.

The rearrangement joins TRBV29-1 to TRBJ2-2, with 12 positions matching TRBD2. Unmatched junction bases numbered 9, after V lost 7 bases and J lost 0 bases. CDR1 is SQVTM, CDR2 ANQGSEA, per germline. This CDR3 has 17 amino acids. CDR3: CSASGTSGFANTGELFF. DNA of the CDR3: TGCAGCGCCTCCGGGACTAGCGGGTTCGCGAACACCGGGGAGCTGTTTTTT.

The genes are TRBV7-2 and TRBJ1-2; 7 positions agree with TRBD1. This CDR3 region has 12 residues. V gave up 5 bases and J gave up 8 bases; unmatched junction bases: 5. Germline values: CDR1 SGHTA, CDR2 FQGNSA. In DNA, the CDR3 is TGTGCCAGCAGCACGACAGGGAGAGGCTACACCTTC. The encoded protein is CASSTTGRGYTF.

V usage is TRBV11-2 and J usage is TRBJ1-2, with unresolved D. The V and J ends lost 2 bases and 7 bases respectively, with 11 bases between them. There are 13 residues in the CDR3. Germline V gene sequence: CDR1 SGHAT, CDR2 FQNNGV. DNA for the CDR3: TGTGCCAGCAGCTTAAGTGTTCGGGGTGGCTACACCTTC. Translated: CASSLSVRGGYTF.

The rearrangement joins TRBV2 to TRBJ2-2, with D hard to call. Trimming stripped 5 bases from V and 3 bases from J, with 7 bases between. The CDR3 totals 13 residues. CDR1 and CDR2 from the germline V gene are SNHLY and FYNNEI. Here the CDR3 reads CASSLVDTGELFF. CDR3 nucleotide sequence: TGTGCCAGCAGTCTCGTCGACACCGGGGAGCTGTTTTTT.

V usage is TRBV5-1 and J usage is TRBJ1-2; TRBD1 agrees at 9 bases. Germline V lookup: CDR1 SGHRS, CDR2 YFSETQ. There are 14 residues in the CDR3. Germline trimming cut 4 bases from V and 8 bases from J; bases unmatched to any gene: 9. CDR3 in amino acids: CASSRGTGRDGYTF. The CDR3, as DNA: TGCGCCAGCAGCCGCGGGACAGGGAGGGACGGCTACACCTTC. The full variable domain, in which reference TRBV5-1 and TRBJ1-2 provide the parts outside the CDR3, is KAGVTQTPRYLIKTRGQQVTLSCSPISGHRSVSWYQQTPGQGLQFLFEYFSETQRNKGNFPGRFSGRQFSNSRSEMNVSTLELGDSALYLCASSRGTGRDGYTFGSGTRLTVV.

The DNA for the CDR3 is TGCGCCAGCAGTGAGTCGGGGCACGGGCAGTACTTC. Amino acid sequence: CASSESGHGQYF. The chain joins TRBV10-2 to TRBJ2-7; D possibly corresponds to TRBD1 (5 bases). This CDR3 has 12 amino acids. In germline, CDR1 is WSHSY, CDR2 SAAADI. The V end lost 0 bases, the J end lost 9 bases, and 9 bases lay between the germline ends.

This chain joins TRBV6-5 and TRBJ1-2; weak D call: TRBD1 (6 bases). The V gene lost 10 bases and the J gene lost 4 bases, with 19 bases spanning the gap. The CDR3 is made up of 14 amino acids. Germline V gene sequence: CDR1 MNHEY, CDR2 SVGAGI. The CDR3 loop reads CATLGTRLSYGYTF. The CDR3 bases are TGTGCCACCCTGGGGACAAGACTTTCCTATGGCTACACCTTC.

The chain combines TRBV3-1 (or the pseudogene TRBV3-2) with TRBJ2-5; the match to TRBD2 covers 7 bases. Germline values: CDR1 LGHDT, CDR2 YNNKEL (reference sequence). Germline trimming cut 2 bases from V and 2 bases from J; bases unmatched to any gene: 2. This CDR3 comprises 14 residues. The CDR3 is CASSQMGLQETQYF. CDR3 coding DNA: TGTGCCAGCAGCCAAATGGGACTACAAGAGACCCAGTACTTC.

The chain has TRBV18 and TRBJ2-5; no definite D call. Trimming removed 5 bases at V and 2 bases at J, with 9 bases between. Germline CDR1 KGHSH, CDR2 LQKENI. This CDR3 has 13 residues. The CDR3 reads CASSEGRQETQYF. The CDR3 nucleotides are TGTGCCAGCTCAGAAGGCAGGCAAGAGACCCAGTACTTC.

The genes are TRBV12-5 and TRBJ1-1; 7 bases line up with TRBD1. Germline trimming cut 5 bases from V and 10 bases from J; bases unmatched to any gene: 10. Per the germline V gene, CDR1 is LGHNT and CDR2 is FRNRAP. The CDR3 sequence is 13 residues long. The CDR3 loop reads CASGLGTGEGAFF. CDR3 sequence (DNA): TGTGCTAGTGGTCTGGGTACAGGGGAAGGAGCTTTCTTT.

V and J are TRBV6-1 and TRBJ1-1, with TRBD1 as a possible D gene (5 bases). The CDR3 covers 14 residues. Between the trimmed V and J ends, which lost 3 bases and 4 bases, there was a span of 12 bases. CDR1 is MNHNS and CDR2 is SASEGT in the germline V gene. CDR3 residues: CASSEGLGITEAFF. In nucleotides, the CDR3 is TGTGCCAGCAGTGAGGGACTAGGTATCACTGAAGCTTTCTTT.

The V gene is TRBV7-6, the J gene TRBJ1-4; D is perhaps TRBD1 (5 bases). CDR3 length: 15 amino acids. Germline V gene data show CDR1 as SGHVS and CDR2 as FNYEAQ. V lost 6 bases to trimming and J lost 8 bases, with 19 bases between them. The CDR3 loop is CASSPKRRGVEKLFF. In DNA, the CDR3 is TGTGCCAGCAGTCCCAAAAGGAGGGGAGTGGAAAAACTGTTTTTT.

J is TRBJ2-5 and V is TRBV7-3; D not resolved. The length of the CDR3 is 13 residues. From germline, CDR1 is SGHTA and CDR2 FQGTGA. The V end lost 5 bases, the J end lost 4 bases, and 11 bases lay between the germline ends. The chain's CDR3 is CASSQMAGETQYF. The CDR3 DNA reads TGTGCCAGCAGCCAAATGGCAGGAGAGACCCAGTACTTC.

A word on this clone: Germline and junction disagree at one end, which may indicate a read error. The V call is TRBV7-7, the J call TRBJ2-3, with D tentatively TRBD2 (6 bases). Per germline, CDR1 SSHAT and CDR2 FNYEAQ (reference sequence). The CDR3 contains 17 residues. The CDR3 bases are TGTGCTAGCAGCTTAGAGTTCGGCGGGGAGAGTAGCGGTACGCAGTATTTT. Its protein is CASSLEFGGESSGTQYF.